Given below is one TCR beta chain in context. Antigen specificity is unknown. The data were obtained in a study of post-analysis software for immune sequencing data. Overall study: Relapsing-remitting, secondary progressive and progressive-relapsing forms made up the multiple sclerosis disease courses.

The V and J ends lost 2 bases and 5 bases, in that order; junction bases with no gene match: 7. Germline V gives CDR1 SQVTM, CDR2 ANQGSEA. This CDR3 comprises 14 residues. Libraries were made from TCR beta cDNA, and they carried unique molecular identifiers. When about 1 to 11 million T cells were used, they gave approximately 530,000 cDNA molecules. Via MiXCR, TCRdb re-called the PCR reads, giving one row per CDR3 protein. Of about 760,000 distinct CDR3 sequences listed, about 27% are singletons. Study observations and caveats: With TRBV5-6, TRBV5-1 and TRBV20-1 included, several TRBV segments were more frequent in patients than in controls. Diversity measured as normalized Chao1 was significantly lower in multiple sclerosis patients than in controls.

The sequence was collected from a girl between 5 and 17 years old with multiple sclerosis. Sequencing input: blood. This sequence joins TRBV29-1 and TRBJ2-3; 7 nucleotides line up with TRBD2. The CDR3 region is CSVEYGGSRDTQYF. Written as DNA, the CDR3 is TGCAGCGTTGAATACGGGGGGTCGAGAGATACGCAGTATTTT.